The 10 T cell receptor beta chains presented below share a single source sample, sequenced in a study of STAT5B mutations in CD4+ large granular lymphocyte leukemia. Measured with immunoSEQ multiplex PCR; TCRdb has only the in-frame clones, and not every one. The sample has about 30,000 clones; about 71% are singletons. What was sequenced was CD4+ T cells from blood buffy coats. Source of these receptors: a human donor in good health.

This clone occurred once. The chain carries TRBV5-1 and TRBJ1-1; no reliable D call. CDR1 SGHRS and CDR2 YFSETQ come from the germline V gene. V was cut by 2 bases and J by 0 bases, with 8 bases left in between. This CDR3 region has 14 residues. CDR3 coding DNA: TGCGCCAGCAGCTTTAACAGCTTGAACACTGAAGCTTTCTTT. Residues: CASSFNSLNTEAFF.

The gene calls are TRBV5-4 and TRBJ1-1, with D perhaps TRBD1 (6 bases). V gave up 4 bases and J gave up 0 bases, with 13 bases separating them. The germline CDR1 and CDR2 sequences are SGHNT and YYREEE (reference sequence). The CDR3 length is 15 residues. CDR3 in DNA: TGTGCCAGCAGCCCGCCGACAGGAGTGAACACTGAAGCTTTCTTT. Translating gives CASSPPTGVNTEAFF.

V is TRBV27 and J is TRBJ2-3; TRBD2 might be the D (6 bases). There are 15 residues in the CDR3. Trimming took off 3 bases at V and 1 base at J, with 11 bases between the two ends. The germline V gene has CDR1 MNHEY and CDR2 SMNVEV (reference sequence). The CDR3 region has the DNA TGTGCCAGCAGTTTGCGGGACTCTCGCACAGATACGCAGTATTTT. This codes for CASSLRDSRTDTQYF.

The rearrangement joins TRBV28 to TRBJ2-3, with D possibly called TRBD1 or TRBD2 (6 bases each). This CDR3 is built from 14 residues. Trimming removed 6 bases from V and 11 bases from J, with 21 bases in between. The germline CDR1 and CDR2 sequences are MDHEN and SYDVKM. CDR3 in amino acids: CASSVRGVLVGQYF. The CDR3 bases are TGTGCCAGCAGCGTAAGGGGGGTCCTCGTTGGGCAGTATTTT.

The chain carries TRBV7-8 and TRBJ2-5; 11 nucleotides align to TRBD2. The V and J ends lost 4 bases and 4 bases, in that order; junction bases with no gene match: 2. This CDR3 has 14 amino acids. Germline assignment: CDR1 SGHVS and CDR2 FQNEAQ. The CDR3 spells CASSSSGGRETQYF. The CDR3 nucleotides are TGTGCCAGCAGCTCTAGCGGGGGGAGAGAGACCCAGTACTTC.

The V gene is TRBV7-2, the J gene TRBJ1-1; unclear D gene. This CDR3 has 12 residues. Looked up from germline, CDR1 is SGHTA and CDR2 is FQGNSA. The ends were cut back, 2 bases at V and 8 bases at J, with 9 bases in the middle. The CDR3 DNA follows: TGTGCCAGCAGCTTACGAGGACGAGAAGCTTTCTTT. It yields the protein CASSLRGREAFF.

The rearrangement links TRBV7-3 to TRBJ2-2; the match to TRBD1 covers 9 bases. This CDR3 is built from 15 residues. Germline V lookup: CDR1 SGHTA, CDR2 FQGTGA. The J segment lost 7 bases and the V segment lost 6 bases, leaving 9 bases of the junction unmatched. The CDR3 loop is CASRDRTGDGGELFF. The CDR3 nucleotides read TGTGCCAGCAGAGATCGGACAGGGGATGGCGGGGAGCTGTTTTTT.

The genes are TRBV11-1 and TRBJ2-2; D is uncertain. The V gene lost 7 bases and the J gene lost 7 bases, with 16 bases spanning the gap. Germline CDR1 is SGHAT and CDR2 is FQDESV (reference sequence). CDR3 length: 14 amino acids. Here the CDR3 reads CASNSIENFGELFF. The CDR3 nucleotides are TGTGCCAGCAACTCGATCGAAAACTTCGGGGAGCTGTTTTTT.

The gene calls are TRBV6-1 and TRBJ1-4; tentative D call: TRBD1 (6 bases). Between the trimmed V and J ends, which lost 5 bases and 6 bases, there was a span of 13 bases. This CDR3 is built from 14 residues. CDR1 MNHNS and CDR2 SASEGT come from the germline V gene. This CDR3 is CASSTGAGYEKLFF. CDR3 nucleotides: TGTGCCAGCAGTACGGGGGCTGGGTATGAAAAACTGTTTTTT.

The chain has TRBV7-9 and TRBJ2-3, with TRBD2 matching 9 bases. The V gene's germline CDR1 is SEHNR and CDR2 FQNEAQ (reference sequence). J gave up 3 bases and V 2 bases, and 9 bases lay outside the gene matches. The CDR3 consists of 17 residues. The CDR3 nucleotides are TGTGCCAGCAGCTTACCCGGTGTAGCGGGGGTTACAGATACGCAGTATTTT. It translates to CASSLPGVAGVTDTQYF.